This T cell receptor (beta chain) was documented in a study of radiation and T cells in renal cell carcinoma. Time point given: blood 2 weeks post-SBRT. Treatment noted: 15 Gy SBRT to primary tumor, nephrectomy 4 weeks later. Blood was sampled at baseline, 2 weeks and 4 weeks after SBRT. The tumor was a clear cell renal cell carcinoma. Germline CDR1 LNHDA, CDR2 SQIVND (reference sequence). The CDR3 totals 11 residues. V was shortened by 5 bases and J by 14 bases, with 13 bases between the two germline ends. Sequenced by immunoSEQ multiplex PCR; TCRdb stores in-frame clones only, minus some. Altogether around 75,000 clones are present, around 76% being singletons, with the ten largest covering nearly 6%.

The source is a man aged 55 to 70 with renal cell carcinoma. The chain links TRBV19 to TRBJ1-5; D possibly corresponds to TRBD1 (6 bases). The sequences come from blood, collected from a patient whose treatment included radiotherapy and nephrectomy. CDR3: CASSGGREKHF. As DNA, the CDR3 is TGTGCCAGTAGTGGGGGCCGAGAGAAGCATTTT.